This is a list of T cell receptor beta chains from one sample in a study of T cell responses to AZD1222 COVID-19 vaccine. The assay was immunoSEQ multiplex PCR, and TCRdb's table has in-frame clones only and misses some. The data contain about 130,000 clones, 90% to 95% of them seen just once; the ten biggest clones take up around 6.6%. The source material was peripheral blood, sampled on day 0 of AZD1222 vaccination. The receptors come from an adult in good health. The CDR3 runs from the conserved cysteine through the conserved F or W. The D gene is left open where the match is weak. Only some rows state a clone size, as once, few, many or a class for expanded clones.

V	size	J	D	CDR3	DNA
TRBV28	NA	TRBJ1-5	TRBD1	CASSSGTGWQPQHF	TGTGCCAGCAGCTCCGGGACAGGATGGCAGCCCCAGCATTTT
TRBV5-1	NA	TRBJ1-1	NA	CASSSSNTEAFF	TGCGCCAGCAGCAGCTCGAACACTGAAGCTTTCTTT
TRBV2	few	TRBJ1-5	TRBD1	CASSRRQGASLGPQHF	TGTGCCAGCAGTAGAAGACAGGGGGCGAGTCTAGGGCCCCAGCATTTT
TRBV9	NA	TRBJ1-2	NA	CASSVAPHYGYTF	TGTGCCAGCAGCGTAGCTCCCCACTATGGCTACACCTTC
TRBV5-4	NA	TRBJ2-1	NA	CASSSGSNEQFF	TGTGCCAGCAGCTCCGGGAGTAATGAGCAGTTCTTC
TRBV27	NA	TRBJ2-1	TRBD2	CASSPGLAGYVEQFF	TGTGCCAGCAGTCCGGGACTAGCGGGATACGTTGAGCAGTTCTTC
TRBV4-2	NA	TRBJ2-7	NA	CASSQDPRYEQYF	TGTGCCAGCAGCCAAGATCCTCGATACGAGCAGTACTTC
TRBV30	NA	TRBJ2-2	TRBD1	CAWRSRTGGFAGELFF	TGTGCCTGGAGATCAAGGACAGGGGGCTTTGCCGGGGAGCTGTTTTTT
TRBV12-5	NA	TRBJ1-2	TRBD1	CASGPNPGQARLDGYTF	TGTGCTAGTGGCCCGAACCCCGGACAGGCCCGCCTCGACGGCTACACCTTC
TRBV29-1	once	TRBJ1-2	TRBD1	CSVEDRDYGYTF	TGCAGCGTTGAGGACAGGGACTATGGCTACACCTTC
TRBV9	NA	TRBJ1-2	NA	CASQPPGEGRGYGYTF	TGTGCCAGTCAGCCCCCAGGGGAGGGAAGGGGCTATGGCTACACCTTC
TRBV30	NA	TRBJ2-5	NA	CAWSVLGETQYF	TGTGCCTGGAGTGTGTTGGGAGAGACCCAGTACTTC
TRBV3-1/TRBV3-2	NA	TRBJ2-2	TRBD1	CASSQVRLTGVGTGELFF	TGTGCCAGCAGCCAAGTTCGGTTGACAGGGGTGGGGACCGGGGAGCTGTTTTTT
TRBV11-3	NA	TRBJ2-1	TRBD1	CASSPGRDRGPTGYNEQFF	TGTGCCAGCAGCCCTGGCCGGGACAGGGGGCCTACGGGTTACAATGAGCAGTTCTTC
TRBV3-1/TRBV3-2	NA	TRBJ1-2	NA	CASSQDGRGSSYTF	TGTGCCAGCAGCCAAGATGGGAGGGGTTCGAGCTACACCTTC
TRBV2	NA	TRBJ1-2	NA	CASIGVGDGGYTF	TGTGCCAGCATTGGCGTGGGAGACGGCGGCTACACCTTC
TRBV6-6	NA	TRBJ1-1	NA	CASSYSDNTEAFF	TGTGCCAGCAGTTACTCGGATAACACTGAAGCTTTCTTT
TRBV7-2	NA	TRBJ2-6	NA	CASSLMTASSGTNVLTF	TGTGCCAGCAGCTTAATGACGGCGAGCTCTGGGACCAACGTCCTGACTTTC
TRBV6-5	NA	TRBJ1-2	NA	CASRMGNNYGYTF	TGTGCCAGCAGAATGGGCAATAACTATGGCTACACCTTC
TRBV5-5	NA	TRBJ2-1	TRBD1	CASSPGTGGGNEQFF	TGTGCCAGCAGCCCCGGGACAGGGGGCGGGAATGAGCAGTTCTTC
TRBV6-5	NA	TRBJ1-6	NA	CASVKGNSYNSPLHF	TGTGCCAGCGTAAAGGGGAACTCCTATAATTCACCCCTCCACTTT
TRBV9	once	TRBJ2-5	NA	CASSAPGVEETQYF	TGTGCCAGCAGCGCCCCTGGAGTGGAAGAGACCCAGTACTTC
TRBV4-1	once	TRBJ2-7	TRBD2	CASSQVGLAGVEQYF	TGCGCCAGCAGCCAAGTGGGACTAGCGGGAGTCGAGCAGTACTTC
TRBV18	NA	TRBJ1-5	NA	CASSPAGVQPQHF	TGTGCCAGCTCACCCGCGGGGGTTCAGCCCCAGCATTTT
TRBV27	once	TRBJ2-5	TRBD2	CASGRVGTQYF	TGTGCCAGCGGGAGGGTCGGGACCCAGTACTTC
TRBV18	NA	TRBJ1-1	TRBD1	CASSQGQGFGKTEAFF	TGTGCCAGCTCTCAGGGACAGGGTTTTGGGAAAACTGAAGCTTTCTTT
TRBV7-9	NA	TRBJ2-3	TRBD2	CASSLALAGSTDTQYF	TGTGCCAGCAGCTTAGCTCTAGCGGGAAGCACAGATACGCAGTATTTT
TRBV6-5	NA	TRBJ2-7	TRBD2	CASSQKAGVSYEQYF	TGTGCCAGCAGCCAAAAAGCGGGAGTATCCTACGAGCAGTACTTC
TRBV5-1	NA	TRBJ1-2	NA	CASREETYGYTF	TGCGCCAGCAGAGAAGAGACATATGGCTACACCTTC
TRBV18	NA	TRBJ2-2	NA	CASSPPNTGELFF	TGTGCCAGCTCACCCCCGAACACCGGGGAGCTGTTTTTT
TRBV16	NA	TRBJ1-5	NA	CASSQYFGSGNQPQHF	TGTGCCAGCAGCCAATATTTCGGGTCGGGCAATCAGCCCCAGCATTTT
TRBV7-2	NA	TRBJ2-3	TRBD2	CASSLVYSGRRGTDTQYF	TGTGCCAGCAGCTTAGTGTATAGCGGGAGGAGGGGCACAGATACGCAGTATTTT
TRBV7-2	NA	TRBJ2-7	NA	CASSYTRALREQYF	TGTGCCAGCAGCTACACCAGGGCCCTTCGCGAGCAGTACTTC
TRBV21-1	NA	TRBJ2-5	NA	CASSKGNQGRETQYF	TGTGCCAGCAGCAAAGGAAACCAGGGACGAGAGACCCAGTACTTC
TRBV7-2	NA	TRBJ2-1	NA	CASSLVRVGNEQFF	TGTGCCAGCAGCTTAGTACGGGTTGGGAATGAGCAGTTCTTC
TRBV18	NA	TRBJ2-5	NA	CASSQAYQETQYF	TGTGCCAGCTCACAAGCCTACCAAGAGACCCAGTACTTC
TRBV10-2	NA	TRBJ1-2	TRBD1	CASVRDREDYGYTF	TGCGCCTCAGTCCGGGACAGGGAAGATTATGGCTACACCTTC
TRBV2	NA	TRBJ1-2	NA	CASSLGGRHGYTF	TGTGCCAGCAGTCTAGGGGGACGGCATGGCTACACCTTC
TRBV19	NA	TRBJ2-1	TRBD2	CASSMGSGRTSEQFF	TGTGCCAGTAGTATGGGTAGCGGGAGGACAAGTGAGCAGTTCTTC